The rows below give T cell receptor beta chains drawn from one sample of a study of shared T cell receptors in the human thymus. Sequencing was performed with immunoSEQ multiplex PCR; in TCRdb, only in-frame clones are kept and a portion is missing. The sample shows about 660,000 clones, around 87% of them seen only once. These data also formed part of another study, on human thymus T cells.

Sequences were obtained from thymocytes. Every receptor here comes from a boy in the first two years of life with a congenital heart defect. Each CDR3 is given with its conserved first and last residue. Each record gives: J gene, D gene, clone size, V gene, CDR3 DNA, CDR3 protein. The D gene is left open where the match is weak. Expanded clones get a size class; other rows say once, few or many, or leave the size out.

j_call: TRBJ2-7
d_call: .
clone_size: .
v_call: TRBV28
cdr3_nt: TGTGCCAGCAGTTCAGGAATCGAGCAGTACTTC
cdr3_aa: CASSSGIEQYF

j_call: TRBJ2-2
d_call: TRBD1
clone_size: once
v_call: TRBV29-1
cdr3_nt: TGCAGCGCCGTGGACAGGGGGCGTACCGGGGAGCTGTTTTTT
cdr3_aa: CSAVDRGRTGELFF

j_call: TRBJ1-2
d_call: .
clone_size: .
v_call: TRBV13
cdr3_nt: TGTGCCAGCAGCCTCGGACGGGGAGGTAACTATGGCTACACCTTC
cdr3_aa: CASSLGRGGNYGYTF

j_call: TRBJ1-2
d_call: TRBD1
clone_size: .
v_call: TRBV27
cdr3_nt: TGTGCCAGCAGTTTCTCGAGGACAGGCAGCCTCTATGGCTACACCTTC
cdr3_aa: CASSFSRTGSLYGYTF

j_call: TRBJ1-5
d_call: .
clone_size: .
v_call: TRBV27
cdr3_nt: TGTGCCAGCAGTGCCCGGACAGCAAGCAATCAGCCCCAGCATTTT
cdr3_aa: CASSARTASNQPQHF

j_call: TRBJ2-5
d_call: TRBD2
clone_size: .
v_call: TRBV11-2
cdr3_nt: TGTGCCAGCAGTTTCGGGACTAGCGGGGGCGAGACCCAGTACTTC
cdr3_aa: CASSFGTSGGETQYF

j_call: TRBJ1-5
d_call: TRBD1
clone_size: .
v_call: TRBV28
cdr3_nt: TGTGCCAGCAGTTTGCCCGCAGGGGGAATACGGAATCAGCCCCAGCATTTT
cdr3_aa: CASSLPAGGIRNQPQHF

j_call: TRBJ1-5
d_call: .
clone_size: .
v_call: TRBV15
cdr3_nt: TGTGCCACCAGCCCGGAACAGGTTTTCCATCAGCCCCAGCATTTT
cdr3_aa: CATSPEQVFHQPQHF

j_call: TRBJ1-4
d_call: .
clone_size: .
v_call: TRBV5-1
cdr3_nt: TGCGCCAGCAGCTTCGCAGGGGATCGGTCTAATGAAAAACTGTTTTTT
cdr3_aa: CASSFAGDRSNEKLFF

j_call: TRBJ1-2
d_call: TRBD1
clone_size: .
v_call: TRBV5-6
cdr3_nt: TGTGCCAGCAGCTTGAGTAACCGGGACAGGCACGGCTACACCTTC
cdr3_aa: CASSLSNRDRHGYTF

j_call: TRBJ2-2
d_call: .
clone_size: .
v_call: TRBV6-5
cdr3_nt: TGTGCCAGCAGTTGGGCCAGGGGGGCGAACACCGGGGAGCTGTTTTTT
cdr3_aa: CASSWARGANTGELFF

j_call: TRBJ2-7
d_call: TRBD2
clone_size: .
v_call: TRBV19
cdr3_nt: TGTGCCAGTACCCCGGGACTAGCGGGAGGGTACGAGCAGTACTTC
cdr3_aa: CASTPGLAGGYEQYF

j_call: TRBJ2-7
d_call: .
clone_size: .
v_call: TRBV11-2
cdr3_nt: TGTGCCAGCAGCTGGGCCGGGGGGCGGGAGAATCTAGGGTACGAGCAGTACTTC
cdr3_aa: CASSWAGGRENLGYEQYF

j_call: TRBJ2-1
d_call: .
clone_size: .
v_call: TRBV13
cdr3_nt: TGTGCCAGCAGCTCACCGGGCAATGAGCAGTTCTTC
cdr3_aa: CASSSPGNEQFF

j_call: TRBJ2-2
d_call: TRBD1
clone_size: few
v_call: TRBV18
cdr3_nt: TGTGCCAGCTCACCCGATGGACAGGGCACCGGGGAGCTGTTTTTT
cdr3_aa: CASSPDGQGTGELFF

j_call: TRBJ2-1
d_call: .
clone_size: .
v_call: TRBV30
cdr3_nt: TGTGCCTGGAGTGTACTTGGCAGGGTTTCCTACAATGAGCAGTTCTTC
cdr3_aa: CAWSVLGRVSYNEQFF

j_call: TRBJ2-7
d_call: TRBD2
clone_size: .
v_call: TRBV14
cdr3_nt: TGTGCCAGCAGCCAAGAACCAGCGGGGCGACGGCCGAAGAGTTCCTACGAGCAGTACTTC
cdr3_aa: CASSQEPAGRRPKSSYEQYF

j_call: TRBJ2-5
d_call: .
clone_size: few
v_call: TRBV5-6
cdr3_nt: TGTGCCAGCAGCTTTCAGCCGCCGAGGCGGACTACAGAGACCCAGTACTTC
cdr3_aa: CASSFQPPRRTTETQYF

j_call: TRBJ2-7
d_call: .
clone_size: .
v_call: TRBV18
cdr3_nt: TGTGCCAGCTCACCCCAGGACTCTCCAAAGTACGAGCAGTACTTC
cdr3_aa: CASSPQDSPKYEQYF

j_call: TRBJ2-1
d_call: TRBD2
clone_size: .
v_call: TRBV30
cdr3_nt: TGTGCCTGGACCGTCCGGACTAGCGGGGACAACAATGAGCAGTTCTTC
cdr3_aa: CAWTVRTSGDNNEQFF

j_call: TRBJ2-2
d_call: TRBD2
clone_size: .
v_call: TRBV4-3
cdr3_nt: TGCGCCAGCAGCCAATTAGCGGGAGGGCCGCGTGGCGGGGAGCTGTTTTTT
cdr3_aa: CASSQLAGGPRGGELFF

j_call: TRBJ2-2
d_call: TRBD1
clone_size: .
v_call: TRBV11-2
cdr3_nt: TGTGCCAGCAGCCTAAGGACAGGGGGCCCCGGGGAGCTGTTTTTT
cdr3_aa: CASSLRTGGPGELFF

j_call: TRBJ2-1
d_call: .
clone_size: .
v_call: TRBV5-4
cdr3_nt: TGTGCCAGCAGCTTGATATCCCAGGCCCCAGACAATGAGCAGTTCTTC
cdr3_aa: CASSLISQAPDNEQFF

j_call: TRBJ2-7
d_call: .
clone_size: .
v_call: TRBV15
cdr3_nt: TGTGCCACCAGCAGAGATTCCAGGTCCTCCTACGAGCAGTACTTC
cdr3_aa: CATSRDSRSSYEQYF

j_call: TRBJ2-1
d_call: .
clone_size: .
v_call: TRBV7-9
cdr3_nt: TGTGCCAGCAGCTTAGAGGTTAGGGGCGACAATGAGCAGTTCTTC
cdr3_aa: CASSLEVRGDNEQFF